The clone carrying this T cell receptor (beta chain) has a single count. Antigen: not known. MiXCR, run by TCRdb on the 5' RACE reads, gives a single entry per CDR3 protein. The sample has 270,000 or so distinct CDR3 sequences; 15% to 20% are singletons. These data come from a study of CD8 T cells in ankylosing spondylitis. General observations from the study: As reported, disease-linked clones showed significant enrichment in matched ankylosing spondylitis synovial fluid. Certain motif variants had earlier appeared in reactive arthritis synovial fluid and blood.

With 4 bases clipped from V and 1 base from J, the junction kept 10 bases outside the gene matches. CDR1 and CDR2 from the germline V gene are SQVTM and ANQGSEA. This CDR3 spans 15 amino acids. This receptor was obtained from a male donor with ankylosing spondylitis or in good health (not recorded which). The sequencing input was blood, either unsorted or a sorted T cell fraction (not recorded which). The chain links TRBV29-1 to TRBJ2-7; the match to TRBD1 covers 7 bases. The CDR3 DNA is TGCAGCGTTGCCCCTCAGGACAGGCCGTCCTACGAGCAGTACTTC. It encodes CSVAPQDRPSYEQYF.